The rows below give T cell receptor beta chains drawn from one sample of a study of technical replicates of blood from a handful of donors. Measured with immunoSEQ multiplex PCR; TCRdb has only the in-frame clones, and not every one. The data show about 60,000 clones, roughly 86% seen once. The material sequenced was PBMCs. These receptors all come from a human donor in good health. Some clones in this sample may be carry-over from other donors' samples. The conserved cysteine and the conserved F or W are not part of the CDR3 here. Fields, in order: V gene, clone size, J gene, CDR3 protein. Size values are once, few and many counts, or a class for expanded clones, and some rows have none.

V gene: TRBV7-9
clone size: NA
J gene: TRBJ1-4
CDR3 protein: ASRHRGGELF

V gene: TRBV12-5
clone size: NA
J gene: TRBJ2-7
CDR3 protein: ASGTSANYEQY

V gene: TRBV7-2
clone size: NA
J gene: TRBJ2-5
CDR3 protein: ASSDLGGNWETQY

V gene: TRBV7-9
clone size: once
J gene: TRBJ1-3
CDR3 protein: ASSQEADGNTIY

V gene: TRBV5-6
clone size: NA
J gene: TRBJ2-3
CDR3 protein: ASSLVAGAADTQY

V gene: TRBV7-8
clone size: NA
J gene: TRBJ1-5
CDR3 protein: ASSLSKGDRGVGGNQPQH

V gene: TRBV19
clone size: NA
J gene: TRBJ2-7
CDR3 protein: ASSIGTGGLGEQY

V gene: TRBV20-1
clone size: few
J gene: TRBJ1-1
CDR3 protein: SASSGREAF

V gene: TRBV7-2
clone size: NA
J gene: TRBJ1-1
CDR3 protein: ASSQTRMNTEAF

V gene: TRBV19
clone size: NA
J gene: TRBJ2-2
CDR3 protein: ASRRDRNTGELF

V gene: TRBV5-1
clone size: NA
J gene: TRBJ1-1
CDR3 protein: ASSFLGAQGTEAF

V gene: TRBV5-6
clone size: NA
J gene: TRBJ2-5
CDR3 protein: ASSFLGGAGTETQY

V gene: TRBV29-1
clone size: once
J gene: TRBJ2-7
CDR3 protein: SVVLASGNYEQY

V gene: TRBV21-1
clone size: NA
J gene: TRBJ2-6
CDR3 protein: ASSHTLTASSGANVLT

V gene: TRBV27
clone size: once
J gene: TRBJ1-6
CDR3 protein: ASSLMSVHNYNSPLH

V gene: TRBV11-2
clone size: NA
J gene: TRBJ2-1
CDR3 protein: ASSPEQGNYNEQF

V gene: TRBV5-1
clone size: NA
J gene: TRBJ1-3
CDR3 protein: ASSPDTRGSGNTIY

V gene: TRBV6-5
clone size: NA
J gene: TRBJ1-1
CDR3 protein: ASSSKQQGFTAF

V gene: TRBV30
clone size: NA
J gene: TRBJ2-1
CDR3 protein: AWSDLRGLRDNEQF

V gene: TRBV4-3
clone size: NA
J gene: TRBJ1-1
CDR3 protein: ASSQTGTANTEAF

V gene: TRBV7-9
clone size: NA
J gene: TRBJ1-3
CDR3 protein: ASSPISVLSGNTIY

V gene: TRBV9
clone size: NA
J gene: TRBJ2-7
CDR3 protein: ASSVAAGGSYEQY

V gene: TRBV4-2
clone size: NA
J gene: TRBJ2-5
CDR3 protein: ASSRGGLAGDKEETQY

V gene: TRBV5-4
clone size: NA
J gene: TRBJ2-3
CDR3 protein: ASSVPGLADESDTQY

V gene: TRBV6-5
clone size: NA
J gene: TRBJ2-7
CDR3 protein: ASKGWQAYEQY

V gene: TRBV2
clone size: NA
J gene: TRBJ1-3
CDR3 protein: ASSERTGGSGNTIY